Following are 22 T cell receptor beta chains from one sample sequenced in a study of cytomegalovirus exposure and HLA in healthy donors. Primers for the PCR totalled 60 Vbeta and 13 Jbeta. TCRdb's copy holds only in-frame clones and misses some; the assay was immunoSEQ multiplex PCR. The data contain around 110,000 clones, over 60% of them singletons. Sequencing was performed on PBMCs. The source of these receptors is a woman under 30 in good health and CMV-seropositive.

The J gene is TRBJ1-5, the V gene TRBV19; TRBD1 might be the D (6 bases). The ends were cut back, 2 bases at V and 0 bases at J, with 11 bases in the middle. The germline CDR1 and CDR2 sequences are LNHDA and SQIVND (reference sequence). This CDR3 has 16 amino acids. The CDR3, as DNA: TGTGCCAGTAGTATAAGGGGGTACGATAGCAATCAGCCCCAGCATTTT. Amino acids: CASSIRGYDSNQPQHF.

This clone was seen only a few times. V is TRBV25-1 and J is TRBJ2-1; TRBD2 matches at 8 bases. This CDR3 region has 18 residues. CDR1 and CDR2 from the germline V gene are MGHDK and SYGVNS. J lost 2 bases, V lost 4 bases, and 13 bases had no gene match. CDR3 DNA: TGTGCCAGCAGTGTATATGCCCGACTAGCGTCTACCTACAATGAGCAGTTCTTC. This translates into CASSVYARLASTYNEQFF.

The V gene is TRBV7-3, the J gene TRBJ1-2, with D perhaps TRBD1 (5 bases). Germline V lookup: CDR1 SGHTA, CDR2 FQGTGA. The V end was cut by 5 bases, the J end by 2 bases, with 9 bases between. The CDR3 has 13 amino acids. The CDR3 DNA reads as TGTGCCAGCAGCCCCGACAGAAACTATGGCTACACCTTC. Its protein is CASSPDRNYGYTF. Supplemented by reference TRBV7-3 and TRBJ1-2, the full variable domain reads GAGVSQTPSNKVTEKGKYVELRCDPISGHTALYWYRQSLGQGPEFLIYFQGTGAADDSGLPNDRFFAVRPEGSVSTLKIQRTERGDSAVYLCASSPDRNYGYTFGSGTRLTVV.

The CDR3 nucleotides are TGTGCCAGCAGCTCCCGACCCGGGACATTCACCGGGGAGCTGTTTTTT. Its translation is CASSSRPGTFTGELFF. V usage is TRBV7-2 and J usage is TRBJ2-2; D is perhaps TRBD1 (6 bases). Per the germline V gene, CDR1 is SGHTA and CDR2 is FQGNSA. With 4 bases removed from V and 4 bases from J, the gap between germline ends came to 16 bases. CDR3 size: 16 residues.

This chain connects TRBV5-1 to TRBJ2-5; TRBD2 matches at 12 bases. The J call may not be correct, given that the DNA end is closer to TRBJ2-7. Germline V gene data show CDR1 as SGHRS and CDR2 as YFSETQ. The CDR3 sequence is 15 residues long. Written as DNA, the CDR3 is TGCGCCAGCAGCTTGGGACTAGCGGGAGTGGACGAGCAGTACTTC. This codes for CASSLGLAGVDEQYF.

About this clone itself: One end of the junction does not line up with germline, which may come from a read error. The chain recombines TRBV7-9 with TRBJ1-5; TRBD1 matches at 10 bases. This CDR3 region has 16 residues. CDR1 SEHNR and CDR2 FQNEAQ come from the germline V gene (reference sequence). The CDR3 loop is CSSSGPGTGVDQPQHF. The CDR3 bases are TGTTCCAGCAGTGGCCCCGGGACAGGGGTTGATCAGCCCCAGCATTTT. Looking up the rest from reference TRBV7-9 and TRBJ1-5 gives the full variable domain: DTGVSQNPRHKITKRGQNVTFRCDPISEHNRLYWYRQTLGQGPEFLTYFQNEAQLEKSRLLSDRFSAERPKGSFSTLEIQRTEQGDSAMYLCSSSGPGTGVDQPQHFGDGTRLSIL.

J is TRBJ1-2 and V is TRBV2, with D perhaps matching TRBD1 (6 bases). The CDR3 length is 15 residues. Trimming stripped 6 bases from V and 0 bases from J, with 14 bases between. The germline gives CDR1 SNHLY, CDR2 FYNNEI. CDR3 sequence (DNA): TGTGCCAGCAGCCCCGACAGGATCACTAACTATGGCTACACCTTC. This gives the protein CASSPDRITNYGYTF.

The gene calls are TRBV5-6 and TRBJ2-7; possible D gene TRBD1, 5 bases. This CDR3 is 14 amino acids long. The germline V gene has CDR1 SGHDT and CDR2 YYEEEE. With 1 base removed from V and 3 bases from J, the gap between germline ends came to 11 bases. The CDR3 is CASSLYDSNYEQYF. The CDR3 bases are TGTGCCAGCAGCTTGTATGACAGTAACTACGAGCAGTACTTC.

The rearrangement links TRBV28 to TRBJ2-1, with 8 bases matching TRBD2. Germline CDR1 MDHEN, CDR2 SYDVKM. Losses at the gene ends were 3 bases for V and 8 bases for J; bases not matched to a gene: 6. This CDR3 has 14 amino acids. The CDR3 protein is CASSLDSGKYEQFF. The CDR3, as DNA: TGTGCCAGCAGTTTGGATAGCGGGAAGTATGAGCAGTTCTTC.

The chain combines TRBV10-2 with TRBJ2-1, with 9 bases lining up with TRBD2. From germline, CDR1 is WSHSY and CDR2 SAAADI. This CDR3 has 14 amino acids. J lost 6 bases, V lost 9 bases, and 9 bases had no gene match. Written as DNA, the CDR3 is TGCGCCAGTCGAGGGCTAGCGGGGATCAATGAGCAGTTCTTC. It yields the protein CASRGLAGINEQFF.

This sequence joins TRBV6-6 and TRBJ2-7; D is unresolved. Germline values: CDR1 MNHNY, CDR2 SVGAGI (reference sequence). V shed 0 bases and J shed 6 bases, with 9 bases lying between them. This CDR3 contains 13 residues. The CDR3 spells CASSYSIVSEQYF. CDR3 bases: TGTGCCAGCAGTTACTCGATAGTATCCGAGCAGTACTTC.

The chain uses TRBV7-3 and TRBJ2-7; perhaps TRBD1 as D (5 bases). The CDR3 totals 15 residues. The V end lost 2 bases, the J end lost 6 bases, and 17 bases lay between the germline ends. Per germline, CDR1 SGHTA and CDR2 FQGTGA. CDR3: CASSLLGQGRSEQYF. For the CDR3, the DNA is TGTGCCAGCAGCTTATTGGGGCAGGGTAGGTCCGAGCAGTACTTC.

A word on this clone: At one of its ends the junction is not consistent with the germline gene, which may arise from a read error. The rearrangement links TRBV13 to TRBJ2-7, with TRBD1 matching over 7 bases. CDR3 length: 14 residues. Germline loops: CDR1 PRHDT, CDR2 FYEKMQ (reference sequence). CDR3 loop: CASSTRQGSNEQYF. DNA for the CDR3: TGTGCCAGCAGCACCCGACAGGGCTCCAACGAGCAGTACTTC. Combining the CDR3 with reference TRBV13 and TRBJ2-7 gives the whole variable domain AAGVIQSPRHLIKEKRETATLKCYPIPRHDTVYWYQQGPGQDPQFLISFYEKMQSDKGSIPDRFSAQQFSDYHSELNMSSLELGDSALYFCASSTRQGSNEQYFGPGTRLTVT.

This clone came up once. This chain joins TRBV27 and TRBJ2-5; the D gene is possibly TRBD1 (6 bases). V gave up 6 bases and J gave up 7 bases, with 15 bases separating them. CDR1 MNHEY and CDR2 SMNVEV come from the germline V gene (reference sequence). The CDR3 covers 13 residues. Here the CDR3 DNA reads TGTGCCAGCAGATCAGGGGTTGTGGGGACCCAGTACTTC. Protein product: CASRSGVVGTQYF.

The chain couples TRBV6-1 to TRBJ1-5; no clear D gene. The germline V gene encodes CDR1 MNHNS and CDR2 SASEGT. Trimming shortened V by 7 bases and J by 3 bases, and 10 bases separated the two germline ends. The CDR3 is 13 residues long. CDR3 bases: TGTGCCAGCACAAATACAGACAATCAGCCCCAGCATTTT. The encoded protein is CASTNTDNQPQHF.

The chain uses TRBV18 and TRBJ1-1; tentatively, D is TRBD1 (5 bases). Germline values: CDR1 KGHSH, CDR2 LQKENI. The CDR3 spans 14 residues. V was shortened by 2 bases and J by 7 bases, with 14 bases between the two germline ends. The CDR3 loop reads CASSPGAEKNEAFF. The CDR3 nucleotides are TGTGCCAGCTCACCAGGGGCCGAGAAGAATGAAGCTTTCTTT.

The chain uses TRBV9 and TRBJ1-2, with 11 bases identical to TRBD1. Germline-derived CDR1 and CDR2 are SGDLS and YYNGEE. The CDR3 loop spans 14 amino acids. V was pared by 0 bases and J by 6 bases, with 1 base of the junction left unmatched. CDR3 nucleotide sequence: TGTGCCAGCAGCGTAGTGGGACAGGGGGATGGCTACACCTTC. It encodes CASSVVGQGDGYTF.

The J gene is TRBJ2-2, the V gene TRBV2, with 7 positions matching TRBD2. Per the germline V gene, CDR1 is SNHLY and CDR2 is FYNNEI. V lost 7 bases and J lost 10; bases outside the gene matches: 6. The CDR3 sequence is 12 residues long. The CDR3: CASIWGGSELFF. CDR3 DNA: TGTGCCAGCATCTGGGGGGGATCGGAGCTGTTTTTT.

The rearrangement uses TRBV5-1 and TRBJ2-7; 12 bases fit TRBD1. Germline V lookup: CDR1 SGHRS, CDR2 YFSETQ. This CDR3 comprises 19 residues. J lost 2 bases, V lost 0 bases, and 12 bases had no gene match. The CDR3 DNA follows: TGCGCCAGCAGCTTGGCCAAGGGACAGGGGGCGACGATTACCTACGAGCAGTACTTC. Its protein product is CASSLAKGQGATITYEQYF. Full variable domain (outside the CDR3, taken from reference TRBV5-1 and TRBJ2-7): KAGVTQTPRYLIKTRGQQVTLSCSPISGHRSVSWYQQTPGQGLQFLFEYFSETQRNKGNFPGRFSGRQFSNSRSEMNVSTLELGDSALYLCASSLAKGQGATITYEQYFGPGTRLTVT.

This clone has only a few counts. V is TRBV27 and J is TRBJ2-1; D remains ambiguous. CDR3 length equals 18 residues. Germline V gene data show CDR1 as MNHEY and CDR2 as SMNVEV (reference sequence). Trimming took off 2 bases at V and 0 bases at J, with 17 bases between the two ends. CDR3 bases: TGTGCCAGCAGTTTACGTTGGTACAGTTATAGCTCCTACAATGAGCAGTTCTTC. Protein: CASSLRWYSYSSYNEQFF.

The rearrangement links TRBV9 to TRBJ2-5, with 7 nucleotides matching TRBD1. The V and J ends lost 0 bases and 0 bases, in that order; junction bases with no gene match: 5. Germline lookup yields CDR1 SGDLS and CDR2 YYNGEE. The CDR3 loop spans 16 amino acids. Written as DNA, the CDR3 is TGTGCCAGCAGCGTAGATCCTGGGACAGACCAAGAGACCCAGTACTTC. Translated: CASSVDPGTDQETQYF.

The genes are TRBV10-3 and TRBJ1-2, with D possibly TRBD1 on 5 matching bases. The germline gives CDR1 ENHRY, CDR2 SYGVKD. This CDR3 spans 13 amino acids. Between the trimmed V and J ends, which lost 6 bases and 7 bases, there was a span of 15 bases. CDR3 loop: CAIRSREGPGYTF. The CDR3, as DNA: TGTGCCATCAGGAGTAGGGAGGGGCCTGGCTACACCTTC.